This record looks at one T cell receptor (beta chain) sequence and its context. Antigen specificity is unknown. The source of the sample is a study of T cells in Graves' hyperthyroidism and ophthalmopathy. Study-wide results and caveats: Among clonotypes expanded in thyroid above 0.001, most were also found in blood.

RNA transcripts provided the source from which TCR beta CDR3 regions were amplified. First-round RT-PCR of the TCR CDR3 relied on the HTBI primer set. TCRdb re-derived calls from the multiplex PCR reads in MiXCR, one entry per CDR3 protein. The table lists fewer than 450,000 distinct CDR3 sequences, 13% to 15% of them singletons. Used for diagnoses were clinical symptoms, serum thyroxine and TRAb, thyroid ultrasound and orbital computed tomography. CDR3 length equals 13 residues. Trimming pared 4 bases from V and 5 bases from J, leaving 9 bases between. Germline V gene data show CDR1 as SGHVS and CDR2 as FQNEAQ.

The TCR sequence derives from a woman aged 55-75 years with Graves' ophthalmopathy. This chain links TRBV7-8 with TRBJ2-1; D may be TRBD2 (5 bases). The sequenced sample consisted of blood. In DNA, the CDR3 is TGTGCCAGCAGCTCTGTCGGGGACAATGAGCAGTTCTTC. The encoded protein is CASSSVGDNEQFF. The complete variable domain, with remaining parts taken from reference TRBV7-8 and TRBJ2-1, reads GAGVSQSPRYKVAKRGQDVALRCDPISGHVSLFWYQQALGQGPEFLTYFQNEAQLDKSGLPSDRFFAERPEGSVSTLKIQRTQQEDSAVYLCASSSVGDNEQFFGPGTRLTVL.